This record covers a single T cell receptor beta chain. One junction end does not reproduce the germline sequence, and a read error may be involved. The data were obtained in a study of blood T cell repertoires in COVID-19. In the original processing: Reference gene primers were amplified, and this amplification served to estimate nucleated cell counts. Profiling relied on immunoSEQ multiplex PCR, and the TCRdb table lists in-frame clones only, not all of them. The V and J calls and the clone size are those of that table, but D and trimming were determined from the DNA. Here the sample spans about 180,000 clones, 80% being singletons. Germline lookup yields CDR1 LNHDA and CDR2 SQIVND (reference sequence). The CDR3 extends over 19 amino acids.

What was sequenced was PBMCs or T cells enriched from blood (not recorded which). V gene TRBV19 combines with J gene TRBJ2-1, with TRBD2 matching 9 bases. The receptor comes from a man aged 60 to 75 who had been exposed to COVID-19. CDR3 sequence: CASRPEPRASGGRASPQVF. The CDR3 DNA sequence: TGTGCCAGTAGGCCTGAACCACGGGCCTCTGGCGGGAGGGCCTCACCACAGGTCTTC. Filled out from reference TRBV19 and TRBJ2-1, the complete variable domain reads DGGITQSPKYLFRKEGQNVTLSCEQNLNHDAMYWYRQDPGQGLRLIYYSQIVNDFQKGDIAEGYSVSREKKESFPLTVTSAQKNPTAFYLCASRPEPRASGGRASPQVFGPGTRLTVL.